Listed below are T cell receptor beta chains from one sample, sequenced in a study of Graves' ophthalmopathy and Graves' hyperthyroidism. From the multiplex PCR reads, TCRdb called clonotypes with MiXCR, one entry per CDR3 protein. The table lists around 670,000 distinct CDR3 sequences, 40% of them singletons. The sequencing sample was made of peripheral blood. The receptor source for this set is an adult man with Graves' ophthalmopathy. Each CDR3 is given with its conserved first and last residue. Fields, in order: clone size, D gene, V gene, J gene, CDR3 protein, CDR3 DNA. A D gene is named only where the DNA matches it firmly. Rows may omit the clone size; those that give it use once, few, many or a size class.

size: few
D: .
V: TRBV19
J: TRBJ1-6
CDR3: CASRSSWDVNGSPLHF
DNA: TGTGCCAGTAGATCCTCCTGGGATGTCAATGGCTCACCCCTCCACTTT

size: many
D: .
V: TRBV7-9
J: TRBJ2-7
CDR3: CASSEQTGYEQYF
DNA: TGTGCCAGCAGCGAACAGACAGGCTACGAGCAGTACTTC

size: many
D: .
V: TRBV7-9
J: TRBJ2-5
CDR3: CASIPWEGAETQYF
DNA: TGTGCCAGCATCCCCTGGGAGGGGGCAGAGACCCAGTACTTC

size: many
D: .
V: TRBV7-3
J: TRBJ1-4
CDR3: CASSSWDVREKLFF
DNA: TGTGCCAGCAGCTCGTGGGACGTTCGCGAAAAACTGTTTTTT

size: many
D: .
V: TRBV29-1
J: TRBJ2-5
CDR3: CSVRGRQETQYF
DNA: TGCAGCGTCCGTGGGAGACAAGAGACCCAGTACTTC

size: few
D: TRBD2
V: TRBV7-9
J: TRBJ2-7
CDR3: CASTPGLPAYEQYF
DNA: TGTGCCAGCACCCCGGGACTACCAGCCTACGAGCAGTACTTC

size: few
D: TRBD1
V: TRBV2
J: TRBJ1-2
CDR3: CASSEAGQSEYGYTF
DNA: TGTGCCAGCAGTGAAGCGGGACAGAGCGAATATGGCTACACCTTC

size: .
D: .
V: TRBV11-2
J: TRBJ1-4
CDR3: CASSLGDRDNEKLFF
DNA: TGTGCCAGCAGCTTAGGAGATAGGGATAATGAAAAACTGTTTTTT

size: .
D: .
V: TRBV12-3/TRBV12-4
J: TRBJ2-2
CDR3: CANTPNEYGELFF
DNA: TGTGCCAACACCCCCAATGAGTATGGGGAGCTGTTTTTT

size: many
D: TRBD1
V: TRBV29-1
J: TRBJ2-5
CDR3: CSVDLGTEDRETQYF
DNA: TGCAGCGTTGATTTGGGGACAGAAGATCGAGAGACCCAGTACTTC

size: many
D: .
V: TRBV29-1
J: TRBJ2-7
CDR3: CSVGRDQGEQYF
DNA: TGCAGCGTTGGAAGGGATCAGGGCGAGCAGTACTTC

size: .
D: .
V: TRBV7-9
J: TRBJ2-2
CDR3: CASSFVRKEDTGELFF
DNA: TGTGCCAGCAGCTTTGTACGGAAGGAGGACACCGGGGAGCTGTTTTTT

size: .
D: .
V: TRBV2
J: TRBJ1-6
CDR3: CASSRGESPLHF
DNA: TGTGCCAGCAGTCGGGGCGAATCACCCCTCCACTTT

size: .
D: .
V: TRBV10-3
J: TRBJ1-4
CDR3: CAISSAKDGGNEKLFF
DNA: TGTGCCATCAGCTCAGCCAAGGATGGGGGAAATGAAAAACTGTTTTTT

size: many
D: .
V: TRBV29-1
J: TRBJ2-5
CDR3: CSAGGWWARRQETQYF
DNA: TGCAGCGCCGGTGGCTGGTGGGCTAGGCGGCAAGAGACCCAGTACTTC

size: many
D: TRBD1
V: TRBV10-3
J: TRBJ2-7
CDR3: CATTRGGGQGFWQYF
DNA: TGTGCCACGACCAGGGGCGGGGGACAGGGTTTTTGGCAGTACTTC

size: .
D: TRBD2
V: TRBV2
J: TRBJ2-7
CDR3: CASSYRTSGVHEQYF
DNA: TGTGCCAGCAGTTACCGGACTAGCGGGGTCCACGAGCAGTACTTC

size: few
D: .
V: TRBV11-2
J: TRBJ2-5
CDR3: CASSSSGIRVETQYF
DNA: TGTGCCAGCAGCTCCTCAGGGATTCGTGTAGAGACCCAGTACTTC

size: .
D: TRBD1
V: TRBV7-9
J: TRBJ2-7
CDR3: CASSLARQTGASYEQYF
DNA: TGTGCCAGCAGCTTAGCGCGTCAGACAGGGGCGTCCTACGAGCAGTACTTC

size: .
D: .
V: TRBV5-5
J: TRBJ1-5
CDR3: CASSWGGSWAQPQHF
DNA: TGTGCCAGCAGCTGGGGCGGGTCTTGGGCTCAGCCCCAGCATTTT

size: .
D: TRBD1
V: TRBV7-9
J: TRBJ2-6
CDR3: CASSQQGMGANVLTF
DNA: TGTGCCAGCAGCCAACAGGGGATGGGGGCCAACGTCCTGACTTTC

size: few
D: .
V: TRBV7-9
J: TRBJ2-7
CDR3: CASAQGYEQYF
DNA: TGTGCCAGCGCCCAGGGGTACGAGCAGTACTTC

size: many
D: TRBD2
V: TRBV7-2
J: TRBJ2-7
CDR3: CAISGTSLYEQYF
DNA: TGTGCCATCTCGGGGACTAGCCTCTACGAGCAGTACTTC

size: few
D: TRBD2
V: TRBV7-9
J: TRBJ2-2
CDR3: CASRTLAGVTGELFF
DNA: TGTGCCAGCAGAACACTAGCGGGGGTCACCGGGGAGCTGTTTTTT

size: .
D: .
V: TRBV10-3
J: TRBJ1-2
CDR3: CASSNSYGYTF
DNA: TGTGCCAGCAGCAACAGCTATGGCTACACCTTC

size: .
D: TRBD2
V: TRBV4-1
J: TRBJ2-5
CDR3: CASSQQTAGGRETQYF
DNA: TGCGCCAGCAGCCAGCAAACAGCGGGGGGGAGGGAGACCCAGTACTTC

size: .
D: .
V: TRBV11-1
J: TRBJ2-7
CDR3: CASSLPNPTYEQYF
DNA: TGTGCCAGCAGCTTACCAAATCCCACCTACGAGCAGTACTTC

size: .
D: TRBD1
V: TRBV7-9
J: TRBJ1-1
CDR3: CASSPRGGLKANTEAFF
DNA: TGTGCCAGCAGCCCCCGAGGGGGCCTAAAGGCCAACACTGAAGCTTTCTTT

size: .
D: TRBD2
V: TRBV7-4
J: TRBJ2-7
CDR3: CASGTSGTYEQYF
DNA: TGTGCTAGCGGGACTAGCGGGACTTACGAGCAGTACTTC

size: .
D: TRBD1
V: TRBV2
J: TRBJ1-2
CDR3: CASSTRTGKYGYTF
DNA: TGTGCCAGCAGTACACGGACAGGGAAGTATGGCTACACCTTC

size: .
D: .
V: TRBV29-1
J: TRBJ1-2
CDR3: CSFRGSGNYGYTF
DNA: TGCAGTTTCAGGGGATCTGGGAACTATGGCTACACCTTC

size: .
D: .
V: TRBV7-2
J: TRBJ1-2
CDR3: CASSLATGQTYYGYTF
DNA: TGTGCCAGCAGCTTAGCCACTGGACAGACCTACTATGGCTACACCTTC

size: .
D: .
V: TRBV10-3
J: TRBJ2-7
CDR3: CASKRSGSSYEQYF
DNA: TGTGCCAGCAAGAGATCAGGGAGCTCCTACGAGCAGTACTTC

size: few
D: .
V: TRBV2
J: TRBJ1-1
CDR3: CASRGEYTEAFF
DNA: TGTGCCAGCAGGGGGGAGTACACTGAAGCTTTCTTT

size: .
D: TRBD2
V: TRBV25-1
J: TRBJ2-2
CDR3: CASIVLADTGERFF
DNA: TGTGCCAGCATCGTGCTAGCGGACACCGGGGAGCGGTTTTTT

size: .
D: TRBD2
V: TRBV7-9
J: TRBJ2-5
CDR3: CASSLQGLAGRETQYF
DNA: TGTGCCAGCAGCTTACAGGGACTAGCGGGTAGGGAGACCCAGTACTTC

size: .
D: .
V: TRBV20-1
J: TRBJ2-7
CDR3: CSVWDGVEQYF
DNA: TGCAGTGTTTGGGACGGGGTCGAGCAGTACTTC

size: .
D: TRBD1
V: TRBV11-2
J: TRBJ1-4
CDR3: CASSQLWIRDRGRRANEKLFF
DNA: TGCGCCAGCAGCCAACTATGGATCCGGGACAGGGGCCGACGGGCTAATGAAAAACTGTTTTTT

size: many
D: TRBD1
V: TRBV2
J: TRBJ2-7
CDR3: CASSVPRNAGGSRYEQYF
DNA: TGTGCCAGCAGTGTACCACGAAATGCAGGGGGCAGTAGGTACGAGCAGTACTTC

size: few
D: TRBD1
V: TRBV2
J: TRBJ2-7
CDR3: CASRSWTGGLYEQYF
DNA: TGTGCCAGCAGGAGCTGGACAGGGGGCCTCTACGAGCAGTACTTC

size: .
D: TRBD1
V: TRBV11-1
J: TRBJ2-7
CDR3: CASSHRTDRGRPYEQYF
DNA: TGTGCCAGCAGTCACCGAACGGACAGGGGGCGCCCCTACGAGCAGTACTTC

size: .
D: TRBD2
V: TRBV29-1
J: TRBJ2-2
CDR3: CSAGEGVTGELFF
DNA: TGCAGCGCCGGGGAGGGTGTCACCGGGGAGCTGTTTTTT

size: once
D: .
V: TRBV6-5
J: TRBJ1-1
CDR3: CASSGRRGRGTEAFF
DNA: TGTGCCAGCAGTGGACGACGAGGAAGAGGCACTGAAGCTTTCTTT

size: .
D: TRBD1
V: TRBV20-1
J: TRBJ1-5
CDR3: CSASPARGGQPQHF
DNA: TGCAGTGCCTCCCCGGCCAGGGGGGGTCAGCCCCAGCATTTT

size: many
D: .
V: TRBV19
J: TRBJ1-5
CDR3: CASSGGDTYQPQHF
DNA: TGTGCCAGCAGCGGAGGGGACACATATCAGCCCCAGCATTTT

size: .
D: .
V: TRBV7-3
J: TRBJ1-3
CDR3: CASSLWRGDTIYF
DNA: TGTGCCAGCAGTTTATGGAGGGGTGACACCATATATTTT

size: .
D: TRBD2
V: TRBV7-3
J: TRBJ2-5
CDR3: CASSLTGGYQETQYF
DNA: TGTGCCAGCAGCTTAACGGGAGGGTACCAAGAGACCCAGTACTTC

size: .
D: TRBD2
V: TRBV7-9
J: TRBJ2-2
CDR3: CASSLGLENTGELFF
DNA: TGTGCCAGCAGCTTGGGACTAGAGAACACCGGGGAGCTGTTTTTT

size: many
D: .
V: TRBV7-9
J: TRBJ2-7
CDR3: CASSSPKGIYEQYF
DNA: TGTGCCAGCAGCTCGCCGAAGGGAATTTACGAGCAGTACTTC

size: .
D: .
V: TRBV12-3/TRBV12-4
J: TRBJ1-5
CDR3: CASSGLGSNQPQHF
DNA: TGTGCCAGCAGTGGACTGGGGAGCAATCAGCCCCAGCATTTT